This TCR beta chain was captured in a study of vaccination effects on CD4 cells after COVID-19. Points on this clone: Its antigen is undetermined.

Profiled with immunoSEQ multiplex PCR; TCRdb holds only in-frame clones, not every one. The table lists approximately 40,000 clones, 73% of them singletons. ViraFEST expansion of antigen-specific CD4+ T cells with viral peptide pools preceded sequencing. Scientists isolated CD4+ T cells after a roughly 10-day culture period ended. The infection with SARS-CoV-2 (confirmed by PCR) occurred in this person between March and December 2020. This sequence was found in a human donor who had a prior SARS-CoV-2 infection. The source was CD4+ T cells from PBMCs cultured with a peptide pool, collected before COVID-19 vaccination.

CDR3 bases: TGTGCCAGCAGCCAATGGGAGCTCAATCAGCCCCAGCATTTT. Amino acids: CASSQWELNQPQHF. V and J are TRBV2 and TRBJ1-5; D call uncertain. CDR3 length: 14 residues. From germline, CDR1 is SNHLY and CDR2 FYNNEI. With 6 bases removed from V and 3 bases from J, the gap between germline ends came to 12 bases.